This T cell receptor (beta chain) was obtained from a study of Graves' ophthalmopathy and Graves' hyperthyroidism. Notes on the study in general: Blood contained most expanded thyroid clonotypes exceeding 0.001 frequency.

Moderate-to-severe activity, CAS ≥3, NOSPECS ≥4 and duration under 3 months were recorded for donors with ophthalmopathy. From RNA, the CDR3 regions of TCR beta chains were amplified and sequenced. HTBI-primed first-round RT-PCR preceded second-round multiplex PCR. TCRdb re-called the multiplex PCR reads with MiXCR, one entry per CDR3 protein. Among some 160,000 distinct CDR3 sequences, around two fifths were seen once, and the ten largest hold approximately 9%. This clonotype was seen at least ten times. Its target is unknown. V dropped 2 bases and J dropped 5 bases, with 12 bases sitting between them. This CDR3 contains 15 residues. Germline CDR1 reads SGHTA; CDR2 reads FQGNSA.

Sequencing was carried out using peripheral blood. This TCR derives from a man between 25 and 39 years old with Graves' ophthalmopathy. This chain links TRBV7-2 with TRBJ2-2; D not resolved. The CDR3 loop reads CASSLLATQTGELFF. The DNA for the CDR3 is TGTGCCAGCAGCTTACTGGCGACTCAGACCGGGGAGCTGTTTTTT.